These T cell receptor beta chains were read from a single sample in a study of blood T cell repertoires in COVID-19. Assay used: immunoSEQ multiplex PCR; TCRdb lists only in-frame clones, some missing. The sample lists roughly 68,000 clones, 70% to 90% occurring once. The sample was peripheral blood. All receptors derive from a man between 50 and 59 years old with acute or convalescent COVID-19. CDR3s include the opening cysteine and the closing phenylalanine or tryptophan. A D gene is named only where the DNA matches it firmly. The size field is filled for only some rows; it gives once, few, many or a size class.

TRBD2	TRBJ2-1	NA	TRBV28	TGTGCCAGCATCATCACCAAGCCCCAGCCTTTTCCACTAGCGGGGGGCGAGATCTATGAGCAGTTCTTC	CASIITKPQPFPLAGGEIYEQFF
TRBD1	TRBJ2-7	NA	TRBV7-6	TGTGCCAGCAGCCCCCAGGACAGGAGCTACGAGCAGTACTTC	CASSPQDRSYEQYF
TRBD2	TRBJ2-5	once	TRBV5-1	TGCGCCAGCAGTCAGATGTGGGGAGGGCAAGAGACCCAGTACTTC	CASSQMWGGQETQYF
TRBD1	TRBJ2-2	NA	TRBV9	TGTGCCAGCAGCGCAGGGGGCGCAGGCACCGGGGAGCTGTTTTTT	CASSAGGAGTGELFF
TRBD2	TRBJ2-1	NA	TRBV3-1/TRBV3-2	TGTGCCAGCAGCCACGCGGGGGTATACTACAATGAGCAGTTCTTC	CASSHAGVYYNEQFF
NA	TRBJ2-5	NA	TRBV5-1	TGCGCCAGCAGCCTTTCTAGCGTTCAAGAGACCCAGTACTTC	CASSLSSVQETQYF
TRBD1	TRBJ1-3	NA	TRBV5-6	TGTGCCAGCAGCTACCTGACAGGGGGCGGAAACACCATATATTTT	CASSYLTGGGNTIYF
TRBD1	TRBJ1-1	NA	TRBV9	TGTGCCAGCAGCGCATCCAAAGGGGGCCTCACTGAAGCTTTCTTT	CASSASKGGLTEAFF
NA	TRBJ2-5	NA	TRBV12-2	TGTGCAAGTCGCCACCGTCGCCCGGTTACGGAGACCCAGTACTTC	CASRHRRPVTETQYF
TRBD1	TRBJ2-1	NA	TRBV4-1	TGCGCCAGCAGCCCATTACAGGGGGCTTACTCCTACAATGAGCAGTTCTTC	CASSPLQGAYSYNEQFF
NA	TRBJ1-1	few	TRBV27	TGTGCCAGCAGTGACCGCGGACACCTGAACACTGAAGCTTTCTTT	CASSDRGHLNTEAFF
NA	TRBJ1-5	NA	TRBV12-5	TGTGCTAGTGGTCCAGAAACAGGTTACGGGCCCCAGCATTTT	CASGPETGYGPQHF
TRBD2	TRBJ2-1	NA	TRBV5-1	TGCGCCAGCAGCGGCCGCGGGGGAAATGAGCAGTTCTTC	CASSGRGGNEQFF
NA	TRBJ2-3	NA	TRBV4-1	TGCGCCAGCAGCCAACCCCGGCGGGGTAGCACAGATACGCAGTATTTT	CASSQPRRGSTDTQYF
NA	TRBJ1-2	NA	TRBV6-6	TGTGCCAGCAGTTTAGGGGGGGACTATGGCTACACCTTC	CASSLGGDYGYTF
NA	TRBJ1-2	NA	TRBV12-2	TGTGCAAGTCGCTTAGAGGGAGCGGACAGGGTTACCTATGGCTACACCTTC	CASRLEGADRVTYGYTF
TRBD2	TRBJ2-1	NA	TRBV12-3/TRBV12-4	TGTGCCAGCAGTTTATGGGAGGGGAATGAGCAGTTCTTC	CASSLWEGNEQFF
NA	TRBJ1-5	NA	TRBV4-2	TGTGCCAGCAGCCAAGAAACCGTAGCGGGGCCCCAGCATTTT	CASSQETVAGPQHF
TRBD1	TRBJ1-6	NA	TRBV6-5	TGTGCCAGCAGTCGGGACAGGCGGAATTCACCCCTCCACTTT	CASSRDRRNSPLHF
TRBD2	TRBJ2-3	NA	TRBV7-2	TGTGCCAGCAGCCCGACTAGCGGGATCACAGATACGCAGTATTTT	CASSPTSGITDTQYF
TRBD2	TRBJ2-3	NA	TRBV6-1	TGTGCCTGCTGTGGGCTCCTGGGACTAGGGGGGGGGCGGGGCACAGATACGCAGTATTTT	CACCGLLGLGGGRGTDTQYF
TRBD1	TRBJ2-2	NA	TRBV6-6	TGTGCCACCCATGCCGGACAGGGCACCGGGGAGCTGTTTTTT	CATHAGQGTGELFF
NA	TRBJ1-2	few	TRBV6-1	TGTGCCAGCAGTGAATCGCTGGGAGAAGGGTATGGCTACACCTTC	CASSESLGEGYGYTF
NA	TRBJ1-5	NA	TRBV11-2	TGTGCCAGCAGCTTAAGTACAGGGAGTAATCAGCCCCAGCATTTT	CASSLSTGSNQPQHF
NA	TRBJ1-2	NA	TRBV30	TGTGCCTGGAGTGTAAATTTCAGGGGAGGCTACACCTTC	CAWSVNFRGGYTF
NA	TRBJ2-5	NA	TRBV11-2	TGTGCCAGCAGCCATCATGAACAGGAGACCCAGTACTTC	CASSHHEQETQYF
TRBD1	TRBJ2-7	NA	TRBV5-1	TGCGCCAGCAGCCCGGACAGGGTGAACGAGCAGTACTTC	CASSPDRVNEQYF
NA	TRBJ2-6	NA	TRBV5-4	TGTGCCAGCAGCCCCAGGGGCGATGGGGCCAACGTCCTGACTTTC	CASSPRGDGANVLTF
NA	TRBJ2-1	once	TRBV20-1	TGCAGTGCTAGTATCTCCAGAACCTACAATGAGCAGTTCTTC	CSASISRTYNEQFF
TRBD1	TRBJ2-2	NA	TRBV13	TGTGCCAGCAGATATACCGGGACAGCGAACACCGGGGAGCTGTTTTTT	CASRYTGTANTGELFF
TRBD2	TRBJ2-1	NA	TRBV11-1	TGTGCCAGCAGCCGTCCTAGCGGGGGAGGGGATGAGCAGTTCTTC	CASSRPSGGGDEQFF
TRBD2	TRBJ2-3	NA	TRBV11-2	TGTGCCAGCAGCTTCCGGACTAGCGAGAGCACAGATACGCAGTATTTT	CASSFRTSESTDTQYF
NA	TRBJ2-3	NA	TRBV20-1	TGCAGTGCTAGTGGAGAGCTCGTGGGCACAGATACGCAGTATTTT	CSASGELVGTDTQYF
NA	TRBJ1-1	NA	TRBV2	TGTGCCAGCAGTGGACAACGGAACACTGAAGCTTTCTTT	CASSGQRNTEAFF
NA	TRBJ1-1	NA	TRBV4-2	TGTGCCAGCAGCCAAGATCAGTCAGGTATGAACACTGAAGCTTTCTTT	CASSQDQSGMNTEAFF
TRBD2	TRBJ2-7	NA	TRBV24-1	TGTGCCACCAGTGACCCGACTAGCGGGGCCTACGAGCAGTACTTC	CATSDPTSGAYEQYF
TRBD2	TRBJ2-3	NA	TRBV6-1	TGTGCCAGCAGTGACCCCCCTAGCGGGGGGGCCGAAAGCACAGATACGCAGTATTTT	CASSDPPSGGAESTDTQYF
NA	TRBJ1-6	NA	TRBV2	TGTGCCAGCAGTGAAAATGCAGGCAATAATTCACCCCTCCACTTT	CASSENAGNNSPLHF
TRBD1	TRBJ1-5	NA	TRBV24-1	TGTGCCACCAGTTCTTCGGACAGGGGAAGCAATCAGCCCCAGCATTTT	CATSSSDRGSNQPQHF
NA	TRBJ2-7	NA	TRBV7-9	TGTGCCAGCAGCCACCATCCGGGAACAGAGGGCTACGAGCAGTACTTC	CASSHHPGTEGYEQYF
TRBD1	TRBJ2-7	NA	TRBV7-8	TGTGCCAGCAGCTTAGATAGGGGACAGGGACCCGACGAGCAGTACTTC	CASSLDRGQGPDEQYF
TRBD1	TRBJ1-1	NA	TRBV6-5	TGTGCCAGCAGGTGGATGACAGGGGACACTGAAGCTTTCTTT	CASRWMTGDTEAFF
TRBD1	TRBJ1-1	NA	TRBV11-2	TGTGCCAGCAGCTGGGACAGGAACACTGAAGCTTTCTTT	CASSWDRNTEAFF
TRBD1	TRBJ1-2	NA	TRBV6-5	TGTGCCAGCAGTCCTAGGGGGCCTAGTGGCTACACCTTC	CASSPRGPSGYTF
TRBD1	TRBJ2-5	NA	TRBV24-1	TGTGCCACCAGTGACCCAGGACAGGGGGCTCAAGAGACCCAGTACTTC	CATSDPGQGAQETQYF
NA	TRBJ1-1	few	TRBV11-2	TGTGCCAGCAGCTTTTGGAGTCTAAGATCAAACACTGAAGCTTTCTTT	CASSFWSLRSNTEAFF
NA	TRBJ1-6	NA	TRBV6-6	TGTGCCAGCAGTCACGGACAGAGCTATAATTCACCCCTCCACTTT	CASSHGQSYNSPLHF
NA	TRBJ1-2	few	TRBV10-3	TGTGCCATCAGTGAGTCAACAGGGTATGGCTACACCTTC	CAISESTGYGYTF
NA	TRBJ2-7	few	TRBV10-3	TGTGCCATCAGTGAGTCCGCCAGATACGAGCAGTACTTC	CAISESARYEQYF
NA	TRBJ1-2	NA	TRBV9	TGTGCCAGCAGTAGCAGAGACTATGGCTACACCTTC	CASSSRDYGYTF
NA	TRBJ2-3	NA	TRBV2	TGTGCCAGCAGTGAGAGGCTTTTCACAGATACGCAGTATTTT	CASSERLFTDTQYF
TRBD1	TRBJ1-3	NA	TRBV19	TGTGCCACCCTGGGACAGGGGGCGCGAGGAAACACCATATATTTT	CATLGQGARGNTIYF
TRBD2	TRBJ2-7	NA	TRBV27	TGTGCCAGCAGTTCGCAAGGACTAGCGGGGACGGGAGAGCAGTACTTC	CASSSQGLAGTGEQYF
NA	TRBJ2-7	NA	TRBV9	TGTGCCAGCAGCGGCGACTGGGTGGGTGACGAGCAGTACTTC	CASSGDWVGDEQYF
NA	TRBJ1-3	once	TRBV14	TGTGCCAGCAGCCAAGGCCCTCCAGACTCTGGAAACACCATATATTTT	CASSQGPPDSGNTIYF
NA	TRBJ1-1	NA	TRBV27	TGTGCCAGCAGTCGAGGACAACTGAACACTGAAGCTTTCTTT	CASSRGQLNTEAFF
TRBD1	TRBJ1-2	NA	TRBV6-5	TGTGCCAGCAAACAGGGGGCGGGTGGCTACACCTTC	CASKQGAGGYTF
NA	TRBJ1-2	NA	TRBV18	TGTGCCAGCTCATCTTTTACGGACAGCTACTATGGCTACACCTTC	CASSSFTDSYYGYTF
NA	TRBJ2-3	NA	TRBV21-1	TGTGCCAGCAGCAACCTCATGCGGGCAGGCACAGATACGCAGTATTTT	CASSNLMRAGTDTQYF